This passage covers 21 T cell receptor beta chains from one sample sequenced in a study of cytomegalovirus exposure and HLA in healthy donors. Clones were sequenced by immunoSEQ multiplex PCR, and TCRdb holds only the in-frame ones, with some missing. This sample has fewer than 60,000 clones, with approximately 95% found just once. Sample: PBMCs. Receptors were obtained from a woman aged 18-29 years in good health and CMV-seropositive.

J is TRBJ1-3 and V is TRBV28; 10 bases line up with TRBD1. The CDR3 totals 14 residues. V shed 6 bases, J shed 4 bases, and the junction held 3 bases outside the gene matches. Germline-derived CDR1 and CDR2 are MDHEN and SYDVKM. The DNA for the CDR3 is TGTGCCAGCAGGACAGGGGGCGCCGGAAACACCATATATTTT. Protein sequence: CASRTGGAGNTIYF.

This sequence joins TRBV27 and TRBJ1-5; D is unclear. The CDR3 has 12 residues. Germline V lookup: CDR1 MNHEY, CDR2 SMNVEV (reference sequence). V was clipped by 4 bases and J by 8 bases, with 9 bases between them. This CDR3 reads CASSSHGEPQHF. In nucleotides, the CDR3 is TGTGCCAGCAGTTCCCACGGGGAGCCCCAGCATTTT.

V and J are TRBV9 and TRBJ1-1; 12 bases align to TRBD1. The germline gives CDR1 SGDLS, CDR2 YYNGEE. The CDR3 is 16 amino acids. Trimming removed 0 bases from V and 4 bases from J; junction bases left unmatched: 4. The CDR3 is CASSVGGQGAGTEAFF. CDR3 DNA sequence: TGTGCCAGCAGCGTAGGGGGACAGGGGGCCGGCACTGAAGCTTTCTTT.

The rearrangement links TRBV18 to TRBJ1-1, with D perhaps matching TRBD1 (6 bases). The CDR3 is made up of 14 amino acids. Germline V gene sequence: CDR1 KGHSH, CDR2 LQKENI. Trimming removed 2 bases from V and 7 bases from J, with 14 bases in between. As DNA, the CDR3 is TGTGCCAGCTCACCAACCGCGACAGGAATTGAAGCTTTCTTT. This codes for CASSPTATGIEAFF.

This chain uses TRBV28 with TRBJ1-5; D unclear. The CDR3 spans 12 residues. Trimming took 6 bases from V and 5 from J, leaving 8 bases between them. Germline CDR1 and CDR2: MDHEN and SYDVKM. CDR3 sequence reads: CASSSPDQPQHF. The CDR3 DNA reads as TGTGCCAGCAGCTCTCCAGATCAGCCCCAGCATTTT.

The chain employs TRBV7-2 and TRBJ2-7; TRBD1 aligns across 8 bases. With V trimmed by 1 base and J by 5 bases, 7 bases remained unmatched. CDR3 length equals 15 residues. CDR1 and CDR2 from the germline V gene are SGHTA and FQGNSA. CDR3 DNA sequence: TGTGCCAGCAGCTTAGTGCGGGCAGGGGGCGACGAGCAGTACTTC. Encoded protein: CASSLVRAGGDEQYF.

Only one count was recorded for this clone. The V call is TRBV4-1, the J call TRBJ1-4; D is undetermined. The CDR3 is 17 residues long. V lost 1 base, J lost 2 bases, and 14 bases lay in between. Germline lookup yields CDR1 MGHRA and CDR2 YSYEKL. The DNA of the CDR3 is TGCGCCAGCAGCCAAGTTGACTTGGGTCTTACTAATGAAAAACTGTTTTTT. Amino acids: CASSQVDLGLTNEKLFF.

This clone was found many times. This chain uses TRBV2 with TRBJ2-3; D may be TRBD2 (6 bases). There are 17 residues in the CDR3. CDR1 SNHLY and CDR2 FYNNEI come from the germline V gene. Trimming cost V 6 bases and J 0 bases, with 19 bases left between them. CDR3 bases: TGTGCCAGCAGAGGGTTGTTTGGCGGGACTAGCACAGATACGCAGTATTTT. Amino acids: CASRGLFGGTSTDTQYF.

The CDR3 loop reads CASSEDVIRGYEQYF. The CDR3 nucleotides read TGTGCCAGCAGTGAAGATGTGATCCGGGGGTACGAGCAGTACTTC. The V and J genes are TRBV2 and TRBJ2-7; a weak D match, TRBD2 (6 bases). Germline CDR1 is SNHLY and CDR2 is FYNNEI. This CDR3 is 15 amino acids long. V dropped 1 base and J dropped 4 bases, with 14 bases sitting between them.

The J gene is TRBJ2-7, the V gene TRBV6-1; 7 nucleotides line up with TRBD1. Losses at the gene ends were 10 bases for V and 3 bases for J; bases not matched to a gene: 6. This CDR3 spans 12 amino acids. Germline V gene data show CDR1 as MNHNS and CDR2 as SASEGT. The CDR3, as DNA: TGTGCCACCCGGGACAGCCTCTACGAGCAGTACTTC. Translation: CATRDSLYEQYF.

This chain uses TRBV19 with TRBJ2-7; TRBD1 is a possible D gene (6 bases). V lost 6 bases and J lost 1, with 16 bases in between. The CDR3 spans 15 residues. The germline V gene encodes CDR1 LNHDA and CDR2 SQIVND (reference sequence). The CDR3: CASSISVQGSYEQYF. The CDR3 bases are TGTGCCAGTAGCATTTCGGTACAGGGTTCCTACGAGCAGTACTTC. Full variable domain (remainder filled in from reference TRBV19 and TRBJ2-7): DGGITQSPKYLFRKEGQNVTLSCEQNLNHDAMYWYRQDPGQGLRLIYYSQIVNDFQKGDIAEGYSVSREKKESFPLTVTSAQKNPTAFYLCASSISVQGSYEQYFGPGTRLTVT.

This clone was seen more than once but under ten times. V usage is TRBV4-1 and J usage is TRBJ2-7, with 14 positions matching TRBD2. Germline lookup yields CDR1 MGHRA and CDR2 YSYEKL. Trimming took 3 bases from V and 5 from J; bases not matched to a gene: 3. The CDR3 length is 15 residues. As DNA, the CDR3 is TGCGCCAGCAGCCAGCCGGGACTAGCGGGAGACGAGCAGTACTTC. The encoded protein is CASSQPGLAGDEQYF.

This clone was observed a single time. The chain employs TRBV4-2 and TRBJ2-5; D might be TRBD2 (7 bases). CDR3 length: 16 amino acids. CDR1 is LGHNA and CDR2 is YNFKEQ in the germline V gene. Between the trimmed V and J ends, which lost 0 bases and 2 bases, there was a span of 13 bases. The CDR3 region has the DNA TGTGCCAGCAGCCAAGAATTGGGAGGGGGACAAGAGACCCAGTACTTC. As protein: CASSQELGGGQETQYF.

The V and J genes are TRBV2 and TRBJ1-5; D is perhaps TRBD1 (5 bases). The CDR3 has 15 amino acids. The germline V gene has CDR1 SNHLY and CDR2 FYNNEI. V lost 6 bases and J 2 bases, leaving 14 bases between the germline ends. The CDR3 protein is CASRSETVGNQPQHF. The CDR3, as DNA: TGTGCCAGCAGATCAGAGACAGTTGGCAATCAGCCCCAGCATTTT.

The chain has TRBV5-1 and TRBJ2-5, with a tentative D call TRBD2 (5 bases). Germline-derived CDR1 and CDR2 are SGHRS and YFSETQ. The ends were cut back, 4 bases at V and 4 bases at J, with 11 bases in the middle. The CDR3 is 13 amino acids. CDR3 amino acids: CASSPTMGETQYF. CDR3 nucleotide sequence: TGCGCCAGCAGCCCGACTATGGGAGAGACCCAGTACTTC.

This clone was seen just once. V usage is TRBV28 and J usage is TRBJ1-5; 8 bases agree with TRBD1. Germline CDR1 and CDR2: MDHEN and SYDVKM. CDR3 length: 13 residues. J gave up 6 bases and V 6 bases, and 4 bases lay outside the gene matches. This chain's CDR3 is CASRRTGTQPQHF. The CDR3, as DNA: TGTGCCAGCAGGCGGACAGGGACTCAGCCCCAGCATTTT.

For the CDR3, the DNA is TGTGCCAGCAGTACCACCGGGACTAGCGGACAAAAATCCCCCTACGAGCAGTACTTC. Its translation: CASSTTGTSGQKSPYEQYF. V is TRBV27 and J is TRBJ2-7; the match to TRBD2 covers 11 bases. The CDR3 consists of 19 residues. Germline lookup yields CDR1 MNHEY and CDR2 SMNVEV (reference sequence). The trim removed 5 bases at V and 2 bases at J, leaving 17 bases unmatched.

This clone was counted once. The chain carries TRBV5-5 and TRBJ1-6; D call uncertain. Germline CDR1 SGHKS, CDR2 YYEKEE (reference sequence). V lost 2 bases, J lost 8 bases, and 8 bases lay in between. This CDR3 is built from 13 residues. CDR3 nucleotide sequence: TGTGCCAGCAGCTTCGGGTCGGATTCACCCCTCCACTTT. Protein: CASSFGSDSPLHF.

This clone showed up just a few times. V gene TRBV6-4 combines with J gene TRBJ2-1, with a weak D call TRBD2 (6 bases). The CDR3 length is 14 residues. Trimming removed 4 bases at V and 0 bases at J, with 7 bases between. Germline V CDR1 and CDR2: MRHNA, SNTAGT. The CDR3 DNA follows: TGTGCCAGCAGTGCTAGCGACTCCTACAATGAGCAGTTCTTC. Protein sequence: CASSASDSYNEQFF.

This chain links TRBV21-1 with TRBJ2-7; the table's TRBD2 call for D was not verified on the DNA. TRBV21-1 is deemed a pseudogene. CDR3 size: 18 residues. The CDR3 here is CASSEYGKGGQASYEQYF. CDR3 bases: TGTGCCAGCAGCGAATATGGGAAAGGAGGGCAGGCGTCCTACGAGCAGTACTTC.

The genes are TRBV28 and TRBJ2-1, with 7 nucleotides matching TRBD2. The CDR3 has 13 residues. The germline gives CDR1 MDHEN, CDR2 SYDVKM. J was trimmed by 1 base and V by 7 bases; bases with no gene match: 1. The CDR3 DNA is TGTGCCAGCAAGCGGGGTTCCTACAATGAGCAGTTCTTC. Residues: CASKRGSYNEQFF. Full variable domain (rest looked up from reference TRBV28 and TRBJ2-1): DVKVTQSSRYLVKRTGEKVFLECVQDMDHENMFWYRQDPGLGLRLIYFSYDVKMKEKGDIPEGYSVSREKKERFSLILESASTNQTSMYLCASKRGSYNEQFFGPGTRLTVL.